This TCR beta chain derives from a study of untreated major depressive disorder. Profiling relied on immunoSEQ multiplex PCR, and the TCRdb table lists in-frame clones only, not all of them. The repertoire holds 20,000 to 25,000 clones, with 87% as singletons. The donors were all European-descended. The V segment lost 5 bases and the J segment 0 bases; nucleotides outside the gene matches: 8. Germline CDR1 is SGHNT and CDR2 is YENEEA. This CDR3 region has 16 residues. The chain combines TRBV11-3 with TRBJ2-7; 9 bases match TRBD1. The receptor was derived from a woman under 40 in good health. Sequencing was performed on CD4+ T cells from PBMCs. The CDR3 nucleotides read TGTGCCAGCAGCCCCTGGGGACAGGGCCGCTCCTACGAGCAGTACTTC. Translated: CASSPWGQGRSYEQYF.